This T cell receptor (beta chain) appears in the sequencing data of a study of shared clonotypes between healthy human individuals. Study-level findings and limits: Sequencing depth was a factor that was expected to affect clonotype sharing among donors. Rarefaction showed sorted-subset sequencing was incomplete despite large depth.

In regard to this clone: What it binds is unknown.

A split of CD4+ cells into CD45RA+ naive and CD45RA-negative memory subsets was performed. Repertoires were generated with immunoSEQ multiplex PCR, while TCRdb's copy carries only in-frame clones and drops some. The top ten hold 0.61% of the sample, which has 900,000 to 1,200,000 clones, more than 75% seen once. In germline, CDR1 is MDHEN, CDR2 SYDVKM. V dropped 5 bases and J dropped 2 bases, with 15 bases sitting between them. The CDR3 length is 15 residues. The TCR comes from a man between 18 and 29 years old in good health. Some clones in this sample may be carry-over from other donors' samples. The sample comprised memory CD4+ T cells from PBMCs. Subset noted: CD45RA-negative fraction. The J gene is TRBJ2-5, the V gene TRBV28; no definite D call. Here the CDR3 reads CASSQYRNSQETQYF. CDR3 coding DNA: TGTGCCAGCAGTCAATATCGAAACTCACAAGAGACCCAGTACTTC.